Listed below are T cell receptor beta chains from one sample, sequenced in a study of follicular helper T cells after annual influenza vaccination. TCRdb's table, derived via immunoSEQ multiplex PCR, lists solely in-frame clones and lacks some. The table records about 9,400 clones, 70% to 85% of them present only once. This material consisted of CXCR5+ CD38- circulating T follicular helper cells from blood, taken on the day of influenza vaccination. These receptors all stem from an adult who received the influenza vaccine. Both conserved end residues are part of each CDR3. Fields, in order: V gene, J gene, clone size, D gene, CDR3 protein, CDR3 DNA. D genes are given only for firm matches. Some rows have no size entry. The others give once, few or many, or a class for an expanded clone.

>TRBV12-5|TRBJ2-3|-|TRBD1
CASGWGQGADTQYF
TGTGCTAGTGGCTGGGGACAGGGGGCAGATACGCAGTATTTT
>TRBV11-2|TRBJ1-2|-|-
CASSLDRGPYGYTF
TGTGCCAGCAGCTTAGATCGCGGACCATATGGCTACACCTTC
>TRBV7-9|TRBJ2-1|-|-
CASSLIDEQFF
TGTGCCAGCAGCTTAATTGATGAGCAGTTCTTC
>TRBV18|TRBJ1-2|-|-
CASSQGSANYGYTF
TGTGCCAGCTCACAGGGTTCAGCTAACTATGGCTACACCTTC
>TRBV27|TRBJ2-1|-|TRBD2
CASNQRGYNEQFF
TGTGCCAGCAATCAGCGGGGGTACAATGAGCAGTTCTTC
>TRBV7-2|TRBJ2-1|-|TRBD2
CASSLILAGHLNEQFF
TGTGCCAGCAGCTTAATTTTAGCGGGTCATCTCAATGAGCAGTTCTTC
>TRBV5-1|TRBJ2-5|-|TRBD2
CASSKTPGLEETQYF
TGCGCCAGCAGCAAGACGCCGGGACTAGAAGAGACCCAGTACTTC
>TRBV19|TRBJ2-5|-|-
CASSGGQRETQYF
TGTGCCAGTAGTGGAGGACAGAGGGAGACCCAGTACTTC
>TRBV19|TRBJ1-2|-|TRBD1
CASSVRQGAEYYGYTF
TGTGCCAGTAGTGTGCGACAGGGGGCGGAGTACTATGGCTACACCTTC
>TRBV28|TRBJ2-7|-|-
CASRTAGQPYEQYF
TGTGCCAGCAGGACAGCGGGCCAACCCTACGAGCAGTACTTC
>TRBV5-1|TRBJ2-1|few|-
CASSLGSPYNEQFF
TGCGCCAGCAGCTTAGGAAGCCCTTACAATGAGCAGTTCTTC
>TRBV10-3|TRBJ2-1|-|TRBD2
CAILGQTSGTSMREQFF
TGTGCCATCTTAGGACAAACTAGCGGGACCAGTATGAGAGAGCAGTTCTTC
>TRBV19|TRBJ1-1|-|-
CASSRETEAFF
TGTGCCAGTAGCAGGGAGACTGAAGCTTTCTTT
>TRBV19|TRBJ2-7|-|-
CASSPRENEQYF
TGTGCCAGTAGTCCTCGGGAAAACGAGCAGTACTTC
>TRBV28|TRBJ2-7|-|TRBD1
CASTPDRVVHEQYF
TGTGCCAGCACCCCCGACAGGGTGGTCCACGAGCAGTACTTC
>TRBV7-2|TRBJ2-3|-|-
CASSLATAATDTQYF
TGTGCCAGCAGCTTAGCGACCGCCGCCACAGATACGCAGTATTTT
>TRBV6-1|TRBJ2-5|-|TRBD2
CASSASGGKGETQYF
TGTGCCAGCAGTGCTAGCGGGGGGAAGGGTGAGACCCAGTACTTC
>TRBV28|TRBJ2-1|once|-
CASSFRVYNEQFF
TGTGCCAGCAGTTTTCGGGTATACAATGAGCAGTTCTTC
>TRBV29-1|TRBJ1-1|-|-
CSVVRWGTEAFF
TGCAGCGTTGTTAGGTGGGGCACTGAAGCTTTCTTT
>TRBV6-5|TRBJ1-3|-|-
CASSRRGRTGNTIYF
TGTGCCAGCAGTAGGCGGGGGCGGACTGGAAACACCATATATTTT
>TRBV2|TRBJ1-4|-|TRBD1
CASSTGQLNEKLFF
TGTGCCAGCAGTACGGGACAGCTTAATGAAAAACTGTTTTTT
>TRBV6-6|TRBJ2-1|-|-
CASNKDRYNEQFF
TGTGCCAGCAACAAGGACAGATACAATGAGCAGTTCTTC
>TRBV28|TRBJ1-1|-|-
CASTAYTEAFF
TGTGCCAGCACCGCATACACTGAAGCTTTCTTT
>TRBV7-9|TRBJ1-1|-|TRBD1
CASSKGDRFEAFF
TGTGCCAGCAGCAAAGGGGACAGGTTTGAAGCTTTCTTT
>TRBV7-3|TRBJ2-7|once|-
CASSFTPGGEQYF
TGTGCCAGCAGCTTCACCCCAGGGGGGGAGCAGTACTTC
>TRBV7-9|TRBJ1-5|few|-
CASSSVRGGRISNQPQHF
TGTGCCAGCAGCTCAGTTCGCGGGGGGCGGATTAGCAATCAGCCCCAGCATTTT
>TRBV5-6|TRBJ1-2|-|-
CASSLQGFDYGYTF
TGTGCCAGCAGCTTGCAGGGCTTCGACTATGGCTACACCTTC
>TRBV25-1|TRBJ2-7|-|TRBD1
CASSLNRGPPYEQYF
TGTGCCAGCAGTTTAAACAGGGGGCCTCCCTACGAGCAGTACTTC
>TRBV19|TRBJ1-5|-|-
CASSQGSGNQPQHF
TGTGCCAGTAGTCAGGGTTCGGGCAATCAGCCCCAGCATTTT
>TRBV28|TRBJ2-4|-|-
CASSLYGTTGAKNIQYF
TGTGCCAGCAGTTTATATGGGACAACCGGGGCCAAAAACATTCAGTACTTC
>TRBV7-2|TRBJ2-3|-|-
CASSLLAATVPDTQYF
TGTGCCAGCAGCTTGTTAGCGGCCACCGTGCCAGATACGCAGTATTTT
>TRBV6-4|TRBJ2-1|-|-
CASSDLASNEQFF
TGTGCCAGCAGTGACTTAGCGAGCAATGAGCAGTTCTTC
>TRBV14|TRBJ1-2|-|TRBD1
CASSHSDRWHYGYTF
TGTGCCAGCAGCCATTCGGACAGGTGGCACTATGGCTACACCTTC
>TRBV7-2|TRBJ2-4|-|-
CASSEWTGVNIQYF
TGTGCCAGCAGCGAGTGGACGGGGGTGAACATTCAGTACTTC
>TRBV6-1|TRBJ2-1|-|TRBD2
CASRSTGTSVSQFF
TGTGCCAGCAGGTCGACCGGGACTAGCGTGTCGCAGTTCTTC
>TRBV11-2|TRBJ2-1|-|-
CASSLDRGTYNEQFF
TGTGCCAGCAGCTTAGACCGGGGGACTTACAATGAGCAGTTCTTC
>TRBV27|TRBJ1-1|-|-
CASSLMRGTEAFF
TGTGCCAGCAGTTTAATGAGGGGGACTGAAGCTTTCTTT
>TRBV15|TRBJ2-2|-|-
CATSRDVGGGELFF
TGTGCCACCAGCAGAGATGTGGGGGGCGGGGAGCTGTTTTTT
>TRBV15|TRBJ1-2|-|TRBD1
CATSRGTGGWSYGYTF
TGTGCCACCAGCAGAGGTACAGGGGGCTGGAGCTATGGCTACACCTTC
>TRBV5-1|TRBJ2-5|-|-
CASSFAPDEETQYF
TGCGCCAGCAGCTTTGCCCCTGATGAAGAGACCCAGTACTTC
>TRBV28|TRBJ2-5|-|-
CASSLGSPGETQYF
TGTGCCAGCAGTTTAGGCAGCCCGGGAGAGACCCAGTACTTC
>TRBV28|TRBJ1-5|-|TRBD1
CASSLSWTGRQPQHF
TGTGCCAGCAGTTTATCTTGGACAGGGCGGCAGCCCCAGCATTTT
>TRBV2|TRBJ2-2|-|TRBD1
CASSPGQSVGELFF
TGTGCCAGCAGTCCGGGACAGTCGGTCGGGGAGCTGTTTTTT
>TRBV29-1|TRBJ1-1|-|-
CSADGERFTEAFF
TGCAGCGCGGACGGAGAACGGTTCACTGAAGCTTTCTTT
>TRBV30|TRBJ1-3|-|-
CAWSSGNTIYF
TGTGCCTGGAGCTCTGGAAACACCATATATTTT
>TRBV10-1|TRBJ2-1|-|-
CASSLQRAAEQFF
TGCGCCAGCAGTTTACAACGGGCGGCTGAGCAGTTCTTC
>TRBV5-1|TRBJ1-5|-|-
CASSAGVGNQPQHF
TGCGCCAGCAGCGCAGGGGTCGGCAATCAGCCCCAGCATTTT
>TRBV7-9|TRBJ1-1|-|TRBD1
CASSPGTGWTAFF
TGTGCCAGCAGCCCCGGGACAGGGTGGACAGCTTTCTTT
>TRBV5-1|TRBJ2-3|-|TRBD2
CASSGLAGTDTQYF
TGCGCCAGCAGCGGACTAGCGGGCACAGATACGCAGTATTTT
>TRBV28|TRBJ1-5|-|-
CASRTAEYSNQPQHF
TGTGCCAGCCGGACAGCCGAATATAGCAATCAGCCCCAGCATTTT
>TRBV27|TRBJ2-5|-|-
CASSPRGPRRLAVGETQYF
TGTGCCAGCAGTCCAAGGGGGCCTAGGCGGCTAGCGGTGGGGGAGACCCAGTACTTC
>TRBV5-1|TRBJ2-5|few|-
CASSSRAQETQYF
TGCGCCAGCAGCTCTCGGGCCCAAGAGACCCAGTACTTC
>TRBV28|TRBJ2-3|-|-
CASGGGFTDTQYF
TGTGCCAGCGGAGGCGGATTCACAGATACGCAGTATTTT
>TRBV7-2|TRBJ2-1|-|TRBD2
CASSWGGLAELF
TGTGCCAGCAGCTGGGGGGGACTAGCGGAGCTCTTC
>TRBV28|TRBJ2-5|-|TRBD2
CASSLTSGRIETQYF
TGTGCCAGCAGTTTAACTAGCGGGAGAATAGAGACCCAGTACTTC